This T cell receptor (beta chain) came from a study of blood T cell repertoires in COVID-19. This clone occurred a few times. Measured with immunoSEQ multiplex PCR; TCRdb has only the in-frame clones, and not every one. The sample shows 150,000 to 200,000 clones, 70% to 90% of them seen only once. The CDR3 length is 15 residues. V gave up 1 base and J gave up 6 bases; unmatched junction bases: 2. Germline V gene data show CDR1 as SGHNT and CDR2 as YENEEA. This chain joins TRBV11-3 and TRBJ2-1, with TRBD2 matching 11 bases. Sequenced sample: PBMCs or T cells enriched from blood (not recorded which). The source of this sequence is a woman younger than 30 who had recovered from COVID-19. The DNA of the CDR3 is TGTGCCAGCAGCTTAGCACTAGCGGGAGCCAATGAGCAGTTCTTC. It yields the protein CASSLALAGANEQFF.